The present T cell receptor beta chain was sequenced within a study of naive and memory T cell subsets. Findings of the study overall: A few larger clonotypes appeared in naive repertoires, especially CD8, possibly memory cells re-expressing CD45RA. Clonotypes here are unpaired alpha or beta chain sequences.

This clonotype was seen more than once but under ten times. Antigen specificity is unknown. Two oligonucleotides, mixed equimolar, formed the beta constant-region primer covering TRBC1 and TRBC2. Nested alpha and beta constant-region primers with the SP2 primer drove four PCR rounds on ligated cDNA. A 12-nucleotide UMI and the SP2 primer were added to the cDNA 3' end by oligonucleotide ligation. MiXCR, applied by TCRdb to the UMI-ligation and nested PCR reads, yields one record per CDR3 protein. This sample has some 110,000 distinct CDR3 sequences, with roughly 14% found just once. Germline lookup yields CDR1 SGDLS and CDR2 YYNGEE. There are 19 residues in the CDR3. V was clipped by 1 base and J by 2 bases, with 23 bases between them.

The chain links TRBV9 to TRBJ2-3, with D maybe TRBD1 (6 bases). The clonotype originates from a human donor in good health. Sequencing input: naive CD8+ T cells from blood. CDR3 sequence: CASSVWARDTGEATDTQYF. In nucleotides, the CDR3 is TGTGCCAGCAGCGTATGGGCACGGGACACCGGGGAAGCCACAGATACGCAGTATTTT.